This entry lists 27 T cell receptor beta chains sequenced from one sample in a study of blood T cell repertoires in COVID-19. TCRdb's copy holds only in-frame clones and misses some; the assay was immunoSEQ multiplex PCR. The sample lists approximately 210,000 clones; 88% were seen once. Sample: peripheral blood. Receptors were obtained from a human donor in a cohort sampled during active COVID-19.

The chain carries TRBV7-9 and TRBJ1-4, with D perhaps matching TRBD1 (6 bases). The CDR3 spans 15 residues. From germline, CDR1 is SEHNR and CDR2 FQNEAQ (reference sequence). Between the trimmed V and J ends, which lost 4 bases and 10 bases, there was a span of 19 bases. CDR3 in amino acids: CASSSSQGFQGKLFF. The CDR3 bases are TGTGCCAGCAGCTCAAGCCAGGGGTTCCAGGGAAAACTGTTTTTT.

The gene calls are TRBV5-4 and TRBJ1-2, with TRBD1 matching 8 bases. With 4 bases clipped from V and 3 bases from J, the junction kept 2 bases outside the gene matches. The germline V gene encodes CDR1 SGHNT and CDR2 YYREEE (reference sequence). The CDR3 is 13 residues long. The CDR3 is CASSETGDYGYTF. As DNA, the CDR3 is TGTGCCAGCAGCGAGACAGGGGACTATGGCTACACCTTC.

The chain uses TRBV28 and TRBJ1-1; D may be TRBD1 (5 bases). V was pared by 1 base and J by 4 bases, with 10 bases between. The CDR3 contains 14 residues. Per germline, CDR1 MDHEN and CDR2 SYDVKM. The CDR3 reads CASSLFRGSTEAFF. CDR3 sequence (DNA): TGTGCCAGCAGTTTATTTAGGGGTAGCACTGAAGCTTTCTTT.

This chain uses TRBV27 with TRBJ2-7; 10 bases match TRBD1. CDR3 length equals 16 residues. Germline CDR1 and CDR2: MNHEY and SMNVEV (reference sequence). The J segment lost 2 bases and the V segment lost 2 bases, leaving 6 bases of the junction unmatched. The CDR3, as DNA: TGTGCCAGCAGTTTAACCCCGGGACAGGGGACCTACGAGCAGTACTTC. Translating it yields CASSLTPGQGTYEQYF.

The chain employs TRBV27 and TRBJ1-4; a weak D match, TRBD1 (5 bases). This CDR3 is 15 amino acids long. Germline CDR1 is MNHEY and CDR2 is SMNVEV (reference sequence). The V end was cut by 5 bases, the J end by 14 bases, with 24 bases between. CDR3 coding DNA: TGTGCCAGCAGTCCTAGGGGTCGACAGCGGGAATATCTGTTTTTT. Translated: CASSPRGRQREYLFF.

J is TRBJ1-1 and V is TRBV15; D gene ambiguous. Germline V gene data show CDR1 as LNHNV and CDR2 as YYDKDF (reference sequence). The CDR3 length is 14 residues. V dropped 4 bases and J dropped 7 bases, with 16 bases sitting between them. The CDR3 DNA reads as TGTGCCACCAGCAAGGTCCCAGGTGGGTTTGAAGCTTTCTTT. It encodes CATSKVPGGFEAFF.

CDR3 sequence (DNA): TGTGCCAGCAGCTTAAACCCACAGGGTGTGGGCAATCAGCCCCAGCATTTT. Its translation: CASSLNPQGVGNQPQHF. The V and J genes are TRBV7-2 and TRBJ1-5; maybe TRBD1 (6 bases). In germline, CDR1 is SGHTA, CDR2 FQGNSA. The V and J ends lost 2 bases and 2 bases respectively, with 16 bases between them. CDR3 size: 17 residues.

The chain carries TRBV4-2 and TRBJ2-7; maybe TRBD1 (6 bases). The CDR3 is made up of 11 amino acids. The germline CDR1 and CDR2 sequences are LGHNA and YNFKEQ. The V end lost 5 bases, the J end lost 5 bases, and 7 bases lay between the germline ends. CDR3 bases: TGTGCCAGCAGCGGGGGCCACGAGCAGTACTTC. Translated, it gives CASSGGHEQYF.

CDR3 in amino acids: CASSPGIYTGGTDTQYF. CDR3 coding DNA: TGTGCCAGCAGCCCCGGGATATACACAGGGGGCACAGATACGCAGTATTTT. J is TRBJ2-3 and V is TRBV11-2; TRBD1 aligns across 7 bases. Germline CDR1 SGHAT, CDR2 FQNNGV. CDR3 length: 17 amino acids. V lost 5 bases and J lost 1; bases outside the gene matches: 12.

V usage is TRBV27 and J usage is TRBJ2-3; 9 nucleotides align to TRBD2. Looked up from germline, CDR1 is MNHEY and CDR2 is SMNVEV (reference sequence). The CDR3 extends over 17 amino acids. The V segment lost 3 bases and the J segment 3 bases; nucleotides outside the gene matches: 10. The CDR3 DNA is TGTGCCAGCAGTTTCCGTTTGGGGACTAGCCGGACAGATACGCAGTATTTT. Translating it yields CASSFRLGTSRTDTQYF.

Details on this clone: Within the sample, other DNA sequences also encode this same CDR3. V and J are TRBV28 and TRBJ1-4, with 9 bases identical to TRBD1. Germline V gene lookup returns CDR1 MDHEN and CDR2 SYDVKM. This CDR3 is built from 15 residues. Unmatched junction bases numbered 5, after V lost 5 bases and J lost 4 bases. The CDR3 sequence: CASSLPGQGNEKLFF. CDR3 sequence (DNA): TGTGCCAGCAGTCTCCCGGGACAGGGTAATGAAAAACTGTTTTTT.

The chain joins TRBV9 to TRBJ1-1, with TRBD1 identical over 7 bases. CDR1 SGDLS and CDR2 YYNGEE come from the germline V gene. The CDR3 covers 14 residues. With V trimmed by 4 bases and J by 1 base, 4 bases remained unmatched. CDR3 DNA: TGTGCCAGCAGCTCTGGGACAGCGAACACTGAAGCTTTCTTT. Encoded protein: CASSSGTANTEAFF.

This rearrangement joins TRBV6-1 to TRBJ2-7; no clear D gene. Germline V CDR1 and CDR2: MNHNS, SASEGT. The ends were cut back, 2 bases at V and 3 bases at J, with 11 bases in the middle. This CDR3 spans 14 amino acids. CDR3 in amino acids: CASSESAGNYEQYF. The DNA for the CDR3 is TGTGCCAGCAGTGAATCCGCAGGAAACTACGAGCAGTACTTC.

The gene calls are TRBV11-2 and TRBJ2-1; 7 bases align to TRBD2. The germline CDR1 and CDR2 sequences are SGHAT and FQNNGV. This CDR3 spans 15 amino acids. J gave up 1 base and V 5 bases, and 5 bases lay outside the gene matches. The CDR3 region has the DNA TGTGCCAGCAGCAGGACTAGTGTGTCCTACAATGAGCAGTTCTTC. Translated: CASSRTSVSYNEQFF.

This clone was detected only once. CDR3: CASSPWEGGTSGSPRYF. For the CDR3, the DNA is TGTGCCAGCAGCCCATGGGAGGGCGGGACTAGCGGGAGTCCCCGGTACTTC. The rearrangement joins TRBV28 to TRBJ2-4; 14 nucleotides align to TRBD2. The CDR3 totals 17 residues. V dropped 6 bases and J dropped 15; count of bases not matched to a gene: 19. The V gene's germline CDR1 is MDHEN and CDR2 SYDVKM.

This rearrangement joins TRBV10-2 to TRBJ2-7; 10 nucleotides align to TRBD1. This CDR3 has 16 amino acids. V was pared by 3 bases and J by 3 bases, with 8 bases of the junction left unmatched. Per germline, CDR1 WSHSY and CDR2 SAAADI. CDR3 coding DNA: TGCGCCAGCAGTGATGGGGCCTGGGACAGGGGCTACGAGCAGTACTTC. Encoded protein: CASSDGAWDRGYEQYF.

The chain employs TRBV21-1 and TRBJ2-1; the table calls TRBD2, which could not be checked here. TRBV21-1 is noted as a pseudogene. This CDR3 is 19 amino acids long. The CDR3 nucleotides are TGTGCCAGCAGCAATGGAGGGACTAGCGGGACCGACTCCTACAATGGGCAGTTCTTC. Its protein product is CASSNGGTSGTDSYNGQFF.

CDR3 region: CASKSSGGIYEQYF. CDR3 nucleotides: TGTGCCAGCAAATCATCCGGCGGAATATACGAGCAGTACTTC. The rearrangement uses TRBV28 and TRBJ2-7; D is unresolved. Trimming shortened V by 7 bases and J by 4 bases, and 17 bases separated the two germline ends. The germline V gene encodes CDR1 MDHEN and CDR2 SYDVKM. This CDR3 comprises 14 residues.

J is TRBJ2-3 and V is TRBV9, with a weak D call TRBD1 (6 bases). CDR3 length equals 16 residues. The V gene's germline CDR1 is SGDLS and CDR2 YYNGEE. Trimming shortened V by 3 bases and J by 2 bases, and 16 bases separated the two germline ends. The CDR3 loop reads CASSGITDSVTDTQYF. CDR3 in DNA: TGTGCCAGCAGCGGTATCACGGACAGTGTCACAGATACGCAGTATTTT. The variable domain in full, with the rest retrieved from reference TRBV9 and TRBJ2-3, is DSGVTQTPKHLITATGQRVTLRCSPRSGDLSVYWYQQSLDQGLQFLIQYYNGEERAKGNILERFSAQQFPDLHSELNLSSLELGDSALYFCASSGITDSVTDTQYFGPGTRLTVL.

This chain uses TRBV19 with TRBJ1-1, with D unresolved. This CDR3 has 15 residues. The ends were cut back, 3 bases at V and 0 bases at J, with 11 bases in the middle. Germline V gene data show CDR1 as LNHDA and CDR2 as SQIVND (reference sequence). Here the CDR3 DNA reads TGTGCCAGTAGTATGAGAAGAGAGTTGAACACTGAAGCTTTCTTT. Protein sequence: CASSMRRELNTEAFF.

The rearrangement links TRBV19 to TRBJ2-7; D is possibly TRBD2 (6 bases). CDR3 length equals 15 residues. Germline CDR1 LNHDA, CDR2 SQIVND (reference sequence). Trimming left V 5 bases short and J 0 bases short, with 14 bases between. DNA of the CDR3: TGTGCCAGTAGTGGTTTTAGCGGAAGCTCCTACGAGCAGTACTTC. This codes for CASSGFSGSSYEQYF.

The chain has TRBV6-6 and TRBJ1-2, with 8 bases lining up with TRBD1. Trimming cost V 7 bases and J 8 bases; bases outside gene matches: 12. The germline CDR1 and CDR2 sequences are MNHNY and SVGAGI (reference sequence). This CDR3 region has 14 residues. The chain's CDR3 is CASTPAGGARGYTF. DNA of the CDR3: TGTGCCAGCACCCCTGCAGGGGGCGCAAGGGGCTACACCTTC.

Only a few counts were recorded for this clone. The V gene is TRBV2, the J gene TRBJ2-2; 7 nucleotides align to TRBD2. J gave up 2 bases and V 6 bases, and 3 bases lay outside the gene matches. This CDR3 has 14 residues. The V gene's germline CDR1 is SNHLY and CDR2 FYNNEI. CDR3 residues: CASRPGLNTGELFF. The CDR3 DNA sequence: TGTGCCAGCAGACCGGGACTAAACACCGGGGAGCTGTTTTTT.

The chain combines TRBV5-1 with TRBJ2-1, with 9 nucleotides matching TRBD2. The V gene end was trimmed by 5 bases and the J gene end by 6 bases; junction bases not matched to a gene: 6. The CDR3 has 14 residues. Germline V gives CDR1 SGHRS, CDR2 YFSETQ. The CDR3 bases are TGCGCCAGCAGGGCCGGGACTAGCAGCAATGAGCAGTTCTTC. Residues: CASRAGTSSNEQFF.

The chain carries TRBV6-5 and TRBJ1-2; the D gene is possibly TRBD1 (5 bases). Trimming shortened V by 6 bases and J by 4 bases, and 9 bases separated the two germline ends. Germline V gene sequence: CDR1 MNHEY, CDR2 SVGAGI. The CDR3 loop spans 12 amino acids. CDR3 sequence reads: CASSRAGYGYTF. CDR3 nucleotides: TGTGCCAGCAGCAGGGCCGGCTATGGCTACACCTTC.

This clone was counted once. V and J are TRBV4-2 and TRBJ2-1; D is perhaps TRBD2 (6 bases). The CDR3 length is 17 residues. Deletions cut 2 bases from V and 0 bases from J, with 14 bases between. CDR1 LGHNA and CDR2 YNFKEQ come from the germline V gene. CDR3 DNA sequence: TGTGCCAGCAGCCAAAGTAGCGGTCCGAGCTCCTACAATGAGCAGTTCTTC. It encodes CASSQSSGPSSYNEQFF.

CDR3 protein: CASSPVQKTAEAFF. The CDR3 region has the DNA TGTGCCAGCAGCCCTGTTCAAAAGACAGCTGAAGCTTTCTTT. This sequence joins TRBV3-1 (or the pseudogene TRBV3-2) and TRBJ1-1; maybe TRBD1 (5 bases). V lost 4 bases and J lost 6, with 15 bases in between. There are 14 residues in the CDR3. From germline, CDR1 is LGHDT and CDR2 YNNKEL (reference sequence).